One sample yielded the 18 T cell receptor beta chains listed below, sequenced in a study of OX40 agonist ivuxolimab in advanced cancers. Some clones are missing from TCRdb's copy, which holds only in-frame ones; the method was immunoSEQ multiplex PCR. This table holds some 45,000 clones, about 86% found once. Sequenced here: CD4+ or CD8+ T cells sorted from blood, sampled in a trial of the OX40 agonist ivuxolimab. All receptors come from an adult with an advanced solid tumor such as melanoma, head and neck, liver or kidney cancer.

The rearrangement uses TRBV11-2 and TRBJ2-5, with D perhaps TRBD1 or TRBD2 (5 bases each). V was trimmed by 5 bases and J by 5 bases, leaving 18 bases between them. Germline-derived CDR1 and CDR2 are SGHAT and FQNNGV. The CDR3 extends over 15 amino acids. CDR3 sequence reads: CASSLSGTLGETQYF. For the CDR3, the DNA is TGTGCCAGCAGCCTATCCGGGACGCTCGGGGAGACCCAGTACTTC.

This clone was seen just once. This sequence joins TRBV9 and TRBJ1-2; D unclear. Germline V CDR1 and CDR2: SGDLS, YYNGEE. The CDR3 loop spans 15 amino acids. Trimming cost V 0 bases and J 5 bases, with 14 bases left between them. This CDR3 is CASSVGGYTTYGYTF. The CDR3 DNA reads as TGTGCCAGCAGCGTAGGAGGCTACACTACATATGGCTACACCTTC.

Judged by abundance, this clone is large. This rearrangement joins TRBV28 to TRBJ1-5; 8 positions agree with TRBD1. The germline V gene encodes CDR1 MDHEN and CDR2 SYDVKM. V shed 2 bases and J 5 bases; nucleotides not matched to a gene: 2. CDR3 length: 14 amino acids. CDR3 nucleotides: TGTGCCAGCAGTTTAGGACAGGGACATCAGCCCCAGCATTTT. The encoded protein is CASSLGQGHQPQHF.

The chain combines TRBV11-2 with TRBJ2-1; tentatively, D is TRBD1 (6 bases). CDR1 and CDR2 from the germline V gene are SGHAT and FQNNGV. The CDR3 covers 16 residues. V gave up 2 bases and J gave up 6 bases, with 17 bases separating them. The CDR3 loop reads CASSLRHGGRGNEQFF. CDR3 nucleotides: TGTGCCAGCAGCTTAAGACACGGTGGCAGGGGCAATGAGCAGTTCTTC. Using reference TRBV11-2 and TRBJ2-1 for the parts outside the CDR3, the full variable domain is EAGVAQSPRYKIIEKRQSVAFWCNPISGHATLYWYQQILGQGPKLLIQFQNNGVVDDSQLPKDRFSAERLKGVDSTLKIQPAKLEDSAVYLCASSLRHGGRGNEQFFGPGTRLTVL.

This chain uses TRBV10-3 with TRBJ1-5; D gene uncertain. The V gene lost 9 bases and the J gene lost 0 bases, with 9 bases spanning the gap. This CDR3 has 13 amino acids. Germline CDR1 is ENHRY and CDR2 is SYGVKD. The CDR3 DNA sequence: TGTGCCATGGGAGAGTCTAGCAATCAGCCCCAGCATTTT. It translates to CAMGESSNQPQHF.

This clone was observed a single time. CDR3 DNA: TGTGCCAGCAGCTTAGGGACAGGGGGCTCTGACTATGGCTACACCTTC. This codes for CASSLGTGGSDYGYTF. V usage is TRBV13 and J usage is TRBJ1-2; 10 bases fit TRBD1. This CDR3 has 16 residues. V shed 0 bases and J 3 bases; nucleotides not matched to a gene: 4. Germline assignment: CDR1 PRHDT and CDR2 FYEKMQ (reference sequence).

This CDR3 is CASSSSWSTDTQYF. Written as DNA, the CDR3 is TGTGCCAGCAGTTCCTCTTGGAGCACAGATACGCAGTATTTT. The chain has TRBV27 and TRBJ2-3; D unclear. The CDR3 runs to 14 residues. Germline lookup yields CDR1 MNHEY and CDR2 SMNVEV (reference sequence). V shed 4 bases and J shed 0 bases, with 8 bases lying between them.

The chain couples TRBV9 to TRBJ1-1; tentatively, D is TRBD1 (5 bases). The CDR3 is 15 amino acids. Germline V gives CDR1 SGDLS, CDR2 YYNGEE. The V end lost 4 bases, the J end lost 0 bases, and 13 bases lay between the germline ends. DNA of the CDR3: TGTGCCAGCAGCCCCCGACAGTCCGTGAACACTGAAGCTTTCTTT. Translated: CASSPRQSVNTEAFF.

The chain recombines TRBV19 with TRBJ2-7; possible D gene TRBD2, 7 bases. Germline V gene sequence: CDR1 LNHDA, CDR2 SQIVND (reference sequence). Trimming shortened V by 3 bases and J by 7 bases, and 19 bases separated the two germline ends. The CDR3 has 15 amino acids. CDR3 amino acids: CASSISASGRGEQYF. Here the CDR3 DNA reads TGTGCCAGTAGTATCTCGGCTAGCGGAAGGGGGGAGCAGTACTTC.

The rearrangement joins TRBV18 to TRBJ2-1; D possibly corresponds to TRBD2 (6 bases). The germline CDR1 and CDR2 sequences are KGHSH and LQKENI. This CDR3 comprises 11 residues. The V and J ends lost 2 bases and 14 bases respectively, with 10 bases between them. The CDR3 sequence is CASSPGLAKFF. In DNA, the CDR3 is TGTGCCAGCTCACCAGGGCTAGCGAAGTTCTTC.

The CDR3 loop reads CASSSGPSGELFF. DNA for the CDR3: TGCGCCAGCAGCTCCGGCCCCTCCGGGGAGCTGTTTTTT. V usage is TRBV5-1 and J usage is TRBJ2-2; no definite D call. Germline CDR1 is SGHRS and CDR2 is YFSETQ. V shed 3 bases and J shed 6 bases, with 9 bases lying between them. CDR3 size: 13 residues.

The chain recombines TRBV2 with TRBJ2-7; possibly TRBD2 for D (5 bases). Germline lookup yields CDR1 SNHLY and CDR2 FYNNEI. CDR3 length: 15 residues. V was clipped by 3 bases and J by 4 bases, with 16 bases between them. The CDR3 region has the DNA TGTGCCAGCAGTGAGTGGACCGGGAACACGTACGAGCAGTACTTC. Protein: CASSEWTGNTYEQYF.

The genes are TRBV4-1 and TRBJ2-7; TRBD1 matches 9 bases. This CDR3 is built from 15 residues. With V trimmed by 0 bases and J by 0 bases, 0 bases remained unmatched. Germline V gives CDR1 MGHRA, CDR2 YSYEKL. The CDR3 here is CASSQETGGSYEQYF. In nucleotides, the CDR3 is TGCGCCAGCAGCCAAGAGACAGGGGGCTCCTACGAGCAGTACTTC.

This clone was seen at least ten times. The junction differs from germline at one of its ends, possibly a read error. This sample includes further DNA sequences coding for the same CDR3. The chain is built from TRBV5-1 and TRBJ1-1, with a weak D call TRBD1 (6 bases). The CDR3 totals 14 residues. Germline-derived CDR1 and CDR2 are SGHRS and YFSETQ. This CDR3 is CASSPGAMNTEAFF. The CDR3 bases are TGTGCCAGCAGCCCGGGGGCCATGAACACTGAAGCTTTCTTT.

This rearrangement joins TRBV4-3 to TRBJ1-4; the D is unclear. The germline gives CDR1 LGHNA, CDR2 YSLEER. The CDR3 covers 13 residues. The germline V and J ends were trimmed by 0 bases and 4 bases, with 3 bases remaining between them. The CDR3 reads CASSQEINEKLFF. The CDR3 DNA sequence: TGCGCCAGCAGCCAAGAAATTAATGAAAAACTGTTTTTT.

The rearrangement links TRBV19 to TRBJ2-7; D is perhaps TRBD1 or TRBD2 (7 bases each). Germline CDR1 and CDR2: LNHDA and SQIVND (reference sequence). The germline V and J ends were trimmed by 10 bases and 4 bases, with 17 bases remaining between them. CDR3 length: 13 amino acids. CDR3 residues: CATRQGGDYEQYF. The CDR3 DNA follows: TGTGCCACCCGACAGGGAGGGGATTACGAGCAGTACTTC.

As DNA, the CDR3 is TGTGCCAGCAGCTTCGGCCGGGCCCCCTACAATGAGCAGTTCTTC. It encodes CASSFGRAPYNEQFF. The V and J genes are TRBV5-6 and TRBJ2-1, with unresolved D. This CDR3 is 15 amino acids long. The germline CDR1 and CDR2 sequences are SGHDT and YYEEEE. The ends were cut back, 2 bases at V and 2 bases at J, with 11 bases in the middle.

This chain links TRBV7-2 with TRBJ2-1, with D uncertain. Between the trimmed V and J ends, which lost 8 bases and 1 base, there was a span of 15 bases. CDR3 length: 15 residues. Per the germline V gene, CDR1 is SGHTA and CDR2 is FQGNSA. The CDR3 here is CASGYLYRSYNEQFF. The DNA for the CDR3 is TGTGCCAGCGGATACTTGTATAGATCCTACAATGAGCAGTTCTTC.